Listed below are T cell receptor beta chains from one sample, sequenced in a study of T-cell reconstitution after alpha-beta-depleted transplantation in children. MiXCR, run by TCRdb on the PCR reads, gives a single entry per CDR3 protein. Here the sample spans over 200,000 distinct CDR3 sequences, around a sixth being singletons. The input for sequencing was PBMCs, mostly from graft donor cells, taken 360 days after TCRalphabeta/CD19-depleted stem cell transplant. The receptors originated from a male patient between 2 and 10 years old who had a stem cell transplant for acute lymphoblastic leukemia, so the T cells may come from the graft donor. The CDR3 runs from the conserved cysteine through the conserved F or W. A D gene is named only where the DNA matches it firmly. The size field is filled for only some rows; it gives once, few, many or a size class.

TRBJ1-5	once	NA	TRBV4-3	TGCGCCAGCAGCCAACTTATCAATCAGCCCCAGCATTTT	CASSQLINQPQHF
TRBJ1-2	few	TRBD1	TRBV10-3	TGTGCCAGTGAGGCAGGGGGCTATAACTATGGCTACACCTTC	CASEAGGYNYGYTF
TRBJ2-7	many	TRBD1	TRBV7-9	TGTGCCAGCAGCTCCCGGACAGGGAGCTACGAGCAGTACTTC	CASSSRTGSYEQYF
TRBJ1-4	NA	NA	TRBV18	TGTGCCAGCTCTTGGACAGACTCTGCAACTAATGAAAAACTGTTTTTT	CASSWTDSATNEKLFF
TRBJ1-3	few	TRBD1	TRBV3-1	TGTGCCAGCAGCGTGGGGACAGGTGTCAAGAGTGGAAACACCATATATTTT	CASSVGTGVKSGNTIYF
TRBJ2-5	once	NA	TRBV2	TGTGCCAGCAGTGAAACGGTGCGGGGGACCCAGTACTTC	CASSETVRGTQYF
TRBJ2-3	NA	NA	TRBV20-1	TGCAGTGCCCCACAGGGCCCAGATACGCAGTATTTT	CSAPQGPDTQYF
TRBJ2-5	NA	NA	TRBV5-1	TGCGCCAGCAGCTTGTTTGGTAGTGCGGGAGAGACCCAGTACTTC	CASSLFGSAGETQYF
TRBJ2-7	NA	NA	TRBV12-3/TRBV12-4	TGTGCCAGCAGTTTCCGACAGGAAGGTGACGAGCAGTACTTC	CASSFRQEGDEQYF
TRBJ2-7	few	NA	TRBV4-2	TGTGCCAGCAGCCCCCCGGCTACCCAGGGACCCTACGAGCAGTACTTC	CASSPPATQGPYEQYF
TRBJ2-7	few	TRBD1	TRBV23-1	TGCGCCAGCAGTCAGGATGCGATCCCCGGACAGGGGCCCTACGAGCAGTACTTC	CASSQDAIPGQGPYEQYF
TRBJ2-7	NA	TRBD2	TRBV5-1	TGCGCCAGCAGCCCGGCCACAGCCAGGCGGGGGTGGTACGAGCAGTACTTC	CASSPATARRGWYEQYF
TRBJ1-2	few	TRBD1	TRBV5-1	TGCGCCAGCAGCTGGGACAGGCCTAACTATGGCTACACCTTC	CASSWDRPNYGYTF
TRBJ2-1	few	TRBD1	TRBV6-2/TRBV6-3	TGTGCCAGCAGTTACAGGGCAACAGGGGTCCTCGACAATGAGCAGTTCTTC	CASSYRATGVLDNEQFF
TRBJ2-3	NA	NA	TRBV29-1	TGCAGCGTTGAAACAGGGCTAGGTACGCAGTATTTT	CSVETGLGTQYF
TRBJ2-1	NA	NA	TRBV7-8	TGTGCCAGCAGCTCGGGGGGCGAGGGGAATGAGCAGTTCTTC	CASSSGGEGNEQFF
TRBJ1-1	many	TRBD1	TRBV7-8	TGTGCCAGCAGCTCCCGACAGGGCGGAATGGGAGCTTTCTTT	CASSSRQGGMGAFF
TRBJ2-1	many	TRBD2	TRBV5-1	TGCGCCAGCAGCTTGGTACTAGCGGGAGAACTCTACAATGAGCAGTTCTTC	CASSLVLAGELYNEQFF
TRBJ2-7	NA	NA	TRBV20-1	TGCAGTGCTGCTAAAGAGACTAGAATTTTCTACGAGCAGTACTTC	CSAAKETRIFYEQYF
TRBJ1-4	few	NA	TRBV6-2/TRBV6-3	TGTGCCAGCAGTCCTGCCCCCCTAGGAGGAGTTGAAAAACTGTTTTTT	CASSPAPLGGVEKLFF
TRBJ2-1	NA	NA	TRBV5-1	TGCGCCAGCAGCTTGATGGGCCCTAGCGATGCCTACAATGAGCAGTTCTTC	CASSLMGPSDAYNEQFF
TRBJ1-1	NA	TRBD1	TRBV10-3	TGTGCCATCAGCGACAGGGAAAAGAACACTGAAGCTTTCTTT	CAISDREKNTEAFF
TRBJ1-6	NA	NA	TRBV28	TGTGCCAGCAGCAGGGTTTCACCCCTCCACTTT	CASSRVSPLHF
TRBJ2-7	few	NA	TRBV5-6	TGTGCCAGCAGCCGAACACTTTACGAGCAGTACTTC	CASSRTLYEQYF
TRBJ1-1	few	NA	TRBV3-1	TGTGCCAGCAGCCAAGATTGGGGGAAGGGGGGTACTGAAGCTTTCTTT	CASSQDWGKGGTEAFF
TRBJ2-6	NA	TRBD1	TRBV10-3	TGTGCCATCAGTCCGGGGACAGGGTTGACTGGGGCCAACGTCCTGACTTTC	CAISPGTGLTGANVLTF
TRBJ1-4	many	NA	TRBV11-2	TGTGCCAGCAGCTTGGGAAGTGAAAAACTGTTTTTT	CASSLGSEKLFF
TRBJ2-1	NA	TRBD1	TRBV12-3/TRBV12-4	TGTGCCACCCGCACTGAGACAGGGAGCTCCTACAATGAGCAGTTCTTC	CATRTETGSSYNEQFF
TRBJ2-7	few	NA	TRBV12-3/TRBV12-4	TGTGCCAGCAGTTTTTCTGAGGGTGGCGAGCAGTACTTC	CASSFSEGGEQYF
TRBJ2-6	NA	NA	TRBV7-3	TGTGCCAGCAGCCTTCGGGCGATTACCTCTGGGGCCAACGTCCTGACTTTC	CASSLRAITSGANVLTF
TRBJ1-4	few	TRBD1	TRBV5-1	TGCGCCAGCAGCTTGGAACCAACAGGGGTATCTGAAAAACTGTTTTTT	CASSLEPTGVSEKLFF
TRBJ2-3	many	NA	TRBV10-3	TGTGCCATCAGTGAGTCGAGGCAGCATAAACGCACAGATACGCAGTATTTT	CAISESRQHKRTDTQYF
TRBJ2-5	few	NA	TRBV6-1	TGTGCCAGCAGTCCCCCGGCCGGGGGAGAGACCCAGTACTTC	CASSPPAGGETQYF
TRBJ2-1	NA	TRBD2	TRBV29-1	TGCAGCGTTAGGGGACTAGCGGCGGAGGATGAGCAGTTCTTC	CSVRGLAAEDEQFF
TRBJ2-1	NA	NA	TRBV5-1	TGCGCCAGCAGCTGGACGGGGTCCTACAATGAGCAGTTCTTC	CASSWTGSYNEQFF
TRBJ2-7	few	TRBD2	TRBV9	TGTGCCAGCAGCGTATCCCCAGCGGGAGCAGCCTACGAGCAGTACTTC	CASSVSPAGAAYEQYF
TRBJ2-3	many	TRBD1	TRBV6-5	TGTGCCAGCAGGAGACAGGGTTGGGCAGATACGCAGTATTTT	CASRRQGWADTQYF
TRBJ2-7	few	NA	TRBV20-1	TGCAGTGCGACAGTGAGTACCTACGAGCAGTACTTC	CSATVSTYEQYF
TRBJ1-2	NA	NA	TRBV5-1	TGCGCCAGCAGCTTTGGCCGTAACTATGGCTACACCTTC	CASSFGRNYGYTF
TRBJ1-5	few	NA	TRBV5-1	TGCGCCAGCAGCTTGTTTACAGGAGGTCAGCCCCAGCATTTT	CASSLFTGGQPQHF
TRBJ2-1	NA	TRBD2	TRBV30	TGTGCCTGGAGGGGACTAGCGAGGAATGAGCAGTTCTTC	CAWRGLARNEQFF
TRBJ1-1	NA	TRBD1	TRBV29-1	TGCAGCGCCAGGACAGGGTCCGACACTGAAGCTTTCTTT	CSARTGSDTEAFF
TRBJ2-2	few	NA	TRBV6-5	TGTGCCAGCAGTTACCCAGCGAACACCGGGGAGCTGTTTTTT	CASSYPANTGELFF
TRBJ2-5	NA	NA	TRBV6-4	TGTGCCAGCAGTCCTCCCACAGGGTCGGGGGAGACCCAGTACTTC	CASSPPTGSGETQYF
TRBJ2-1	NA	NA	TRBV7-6	TGTGCCAGCAGCCAAGCCTCGGTATTCAATGAGCAGTTCTTC	CASSQASVFNEQFF
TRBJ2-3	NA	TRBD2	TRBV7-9	TGTGCCAGCAGCCTCCGGACTAGCGGGGGTCGCACAGATACGCAGTATTTT	CASSLRTSGGRTDTQYF
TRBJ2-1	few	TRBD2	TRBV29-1	TGCAGCGTTAAACCAAACACCGGGACTAGACTCGCTGAGCAGTTCTTC	CSVKPNTGTRLAEQFF
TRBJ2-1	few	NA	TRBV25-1	TGTGCCAGCAGTGTCCCGGGACCCTACAATGAGCAGTTCTTC	CASSVPGPYNEQFF
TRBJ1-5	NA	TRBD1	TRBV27	TGTGCCAGCAGTTTAGGGCAGGGGGCCTTGCAGCCCCAGCATTTT	CASSLGQGALQPQHF
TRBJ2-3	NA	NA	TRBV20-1	TGCAGTGCTAGCGGCGGGGTAGGCACAGATACGCAGTATTTT	CSASGGVGTDTQYF
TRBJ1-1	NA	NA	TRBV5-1	TGCGCCAGCAGCTTGGCTGCAGGGTTTCTTATGAACACTGAAGCTTTCTTT	CASSLAAGFLMNTEAFF
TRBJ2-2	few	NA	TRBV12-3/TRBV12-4	TGTGCCAGCAGTTTAGGCCACCGGGCCTTCACCGGGGAGCTGTTTTTT	CASSLGHRAFTGELFF
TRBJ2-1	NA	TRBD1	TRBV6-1	TGTGCCAGCAGTCGAATCCGGGACAGGGTTTTTTTCAATGAGCAGTTCTTC	CASSRIRDRVFFNEQFF